This T cell receptor (beta chain) was sequenced during a study of CD8 T cells in ankylosing spondylitis. This clonotype was seen many times. TCRdb redid the calling of the 5' RACE reads with MiXCR, one entry per CDR3 protein. The table records tens of thousands of distinct CDR3 sequences, 2.5% to 3.5% of them present only once. Sequencing input: blood, either unsorted or a sorted T cell fraction (not recorded which). The source of this sequence is a male donor with ankylosing spondylitis or in good health (not recorded which).

The CDR3 loop reads CASTLDATSTDTQYF. CDR3 DNA sequence: TGTGCCAGCACCTTGGACGCCACTAGCACAGATACGCAGTATTTT. The rearrangement joins TRBV9 to TRBJ2-3; no reliable D call. Germline assignment: CDR1 SGDLS and CDR2 YYNGEE. CDR3 length equals 15 residues. Trimming removed 6 bases at V and 0 bases at J, with 14 bases between.